These 4 T cell receptor beta chains were all obtained from the same sample, sequenced in a study of cytomegalovirus exposure and HLA in healthy donors. Vbeta (60) and Jbeta (13) primers were used in the PCR. Here immunoSEQ multiplex PCR was the method, and the copy in TCRdb shows in-frame clones only, minus some. The repertoire includes about 110,000 clones, around 75% of them detected once, and roughly 2.5% sits in the top ten. The material sequenced was PBMCs. These TCRs come from a man aged 40-49 years in good health and CMV-seronegative.

The V gene is TRBV6-5, the J gene TRBJ1-2, with 8 bases identical to TRBD1. The CDR3 contains 14 residues. The trim removed 6 bases at V and 4 bases at J, leaving 7 bases unmatched. Germline CDR1 reads MNHEY; CDR2 reads SVGAGI. CDR3 loop: CASSSRGRGYGYTF. In DNA form, the CDR3 reads TGTGCCAGCAGCTCCAGGGGGCGCGGCTATGGCTACACCTTC.

This clone showed up just a few times. The CDR3 reads CASSQGTSRGDEQYF. CDR3 DNA sequence: TGTGCCAGCAGTCAAGGGACTAGCCGAGGCGACGAGCAGTACTTC. This chain joins TRBV6-6 and TRBJ2-5; 9 bases are shared with TRBD2. The assigned J gene may be wrong: the sequence end matches TRBJ2-7 better. The CDR3 contains 15 residues. CDR1 and CDR2 from the germline V gene are MNHNY and SVGAGI (reference sequence).

This clone was seen only a few times. The rearrangement links TRBV27 to TRBJ2-5; a weak D match, TRBD2 (6 bases). The CDR3 is made up of 16 amino acids. Germline V gene sequence: CDR1 MNHEY, CDR2 SMNVEV (reference sequence). Trimming cost V 6 bases and J 4 bases, with 21 bases left between them. This chain's CDR3 is CASSLVGPPGVETQYF. The CDR3 DNA is TGTGCCAGCAGCCTGGTTGGACCTCCGGGAGTAGAGACCCAGTACTTC.

This clone came up once. The chain combines TRBV6-5 with TRBJ1-2, with 10 positions matching TRBD1. Per germline, CDR1 MNHEY and CDR2 SVGAGI. Unmatched junction bases numbered 8, after V lost 5 bases and J lost 8 bases. CDR3 size: 14 residues. The CDR3 coding sequence is TGTGCCAGCAGTCCATCCGGGACAGGGGTCGGCTACACCTTC. Protein sequence: CASSPSGTGVGYTF.